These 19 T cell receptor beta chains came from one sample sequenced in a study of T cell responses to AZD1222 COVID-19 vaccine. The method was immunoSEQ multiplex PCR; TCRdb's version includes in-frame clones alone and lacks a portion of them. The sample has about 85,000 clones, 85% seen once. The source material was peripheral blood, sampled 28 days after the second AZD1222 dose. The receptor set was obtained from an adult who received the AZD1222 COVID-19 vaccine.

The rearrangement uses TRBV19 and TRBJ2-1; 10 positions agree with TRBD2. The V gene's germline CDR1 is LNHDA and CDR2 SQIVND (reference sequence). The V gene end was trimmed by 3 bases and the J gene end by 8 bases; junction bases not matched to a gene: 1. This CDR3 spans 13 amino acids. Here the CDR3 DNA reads TGTGCCAGTAGTATCAGCGGGAGGGATGAGCAGTTCTTC. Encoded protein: CASSISGRDEQFF.

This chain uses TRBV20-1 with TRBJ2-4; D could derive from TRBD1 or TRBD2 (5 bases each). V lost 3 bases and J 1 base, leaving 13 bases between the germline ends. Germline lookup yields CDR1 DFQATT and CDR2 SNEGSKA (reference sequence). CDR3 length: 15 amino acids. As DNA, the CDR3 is TGCAGTGCTAGTCTTGGGGGTTCGGCCAAAAACATTCAGTACTTC. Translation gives CSASLGGSAKNIQYF.

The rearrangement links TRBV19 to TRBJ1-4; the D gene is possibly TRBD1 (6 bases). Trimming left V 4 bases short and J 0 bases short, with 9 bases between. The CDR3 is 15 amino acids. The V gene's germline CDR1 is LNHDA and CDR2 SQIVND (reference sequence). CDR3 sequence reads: CASSTGAATNEKLFF. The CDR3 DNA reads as TGTGCCAGTAGTACAGGGGCTGCAACTAATGAAAAACTGTTTTTT.

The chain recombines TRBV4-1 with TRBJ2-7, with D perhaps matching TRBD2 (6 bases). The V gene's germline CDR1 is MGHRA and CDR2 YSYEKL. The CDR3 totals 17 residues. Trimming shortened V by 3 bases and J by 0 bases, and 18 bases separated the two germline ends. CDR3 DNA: TGCGCCAGCAGCCAGGCTGACGGGACTCGGAGCTCCTACGAGCAGTACTTC. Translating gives CASSQADGTRSSYEQYF.

The chain's CDR3 is CATSTDRSTNYGYTF. CDR3 bases: TGTGCCACCAGCACGGACAGGTCAACTAACTATGGCTACACCTTC. V is TRBV15 and J is TRBJ1-2; 7 positions match TRBD1. Germline V CDR1 and CDR2: LNHNV, YYDKDF (reference sequence). The CDR3 consists of 15 residues. With V trimmed by 4 bases and J by 0 bases, 5 bases remained unmatched. The variable domain in full, completed from reference TRBV15 and TRBJ1-2, reads DAMVIQNPRYQVTQFGKPVTLSCSQTLNHNVMYWYQQKSSQAPKLLFHYYDKDFNNEADTPDNFQSRRPNTSFCFLDIRSPGLGDTAMYLCATSTDRSTNYGYTFGSGTRLTVV.

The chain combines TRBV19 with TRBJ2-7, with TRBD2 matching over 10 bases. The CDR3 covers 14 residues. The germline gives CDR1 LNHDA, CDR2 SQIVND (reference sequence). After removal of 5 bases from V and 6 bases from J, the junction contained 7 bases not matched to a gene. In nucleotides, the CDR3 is TGTGCCAGTAGTCCGCTAGCGGGAGCAGGCGAGCAGTACTTC. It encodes CASSPLAGAGEQYF. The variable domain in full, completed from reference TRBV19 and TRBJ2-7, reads DGGITQSPKYLFRKEGQNVTLSCEQNLNHDAMYWYRQDPGQGLRLIYYSQIVNDFQKGDIAEGYSVSREKKESFPLTVTSAQKNPTAFYLCASSPLAGAGEQYFGPGTRLTVT.

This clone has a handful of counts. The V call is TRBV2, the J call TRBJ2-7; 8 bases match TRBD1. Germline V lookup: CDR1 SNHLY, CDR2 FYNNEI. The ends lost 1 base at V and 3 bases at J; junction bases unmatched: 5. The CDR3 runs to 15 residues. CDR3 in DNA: TGTGCCAGCAGTGAAGAGACAGGGGCCTTCTACGAGCAGTACTTC. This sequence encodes CASSEETGAFYEQYF.

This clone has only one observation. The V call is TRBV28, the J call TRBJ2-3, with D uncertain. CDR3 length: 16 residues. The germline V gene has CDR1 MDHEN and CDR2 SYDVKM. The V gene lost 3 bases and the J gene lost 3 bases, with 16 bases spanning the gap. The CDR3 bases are TGTGCCAGCAGTTTGTCCCCTGGACGACGGACAGATACGCAGTATTTT. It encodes CASSLSPGRRTDTQYF. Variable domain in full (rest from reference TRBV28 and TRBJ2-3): DVKVTQSSRYLVKRTGEKVFLECVQDMDHENMFWYRQDPGLGLRLIYFSYDVKMKEKGDIPEGYSVSREKKERFSLILESASTNQTSMYLCASSLSPGRRTDTQYFGPGTRLTVL.

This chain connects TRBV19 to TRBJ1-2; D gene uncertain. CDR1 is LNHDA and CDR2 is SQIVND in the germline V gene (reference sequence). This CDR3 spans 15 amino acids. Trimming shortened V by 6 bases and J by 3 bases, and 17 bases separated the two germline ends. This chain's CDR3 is CASSPGQVRDYGYTF. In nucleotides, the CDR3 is TGTGCCAGTAGCCCCGGCCAGGTGAGGGACTATGGCTACACCTTC.

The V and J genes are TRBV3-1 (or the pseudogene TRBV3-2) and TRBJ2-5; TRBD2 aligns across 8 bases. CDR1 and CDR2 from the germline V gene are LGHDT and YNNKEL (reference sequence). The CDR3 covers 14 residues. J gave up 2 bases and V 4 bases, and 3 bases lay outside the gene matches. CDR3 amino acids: CASSPGLAQETQYF. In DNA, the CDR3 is TGTGCCAGCAGCCCTGGACTAGCACAAGAGACCCAGTACTTC.

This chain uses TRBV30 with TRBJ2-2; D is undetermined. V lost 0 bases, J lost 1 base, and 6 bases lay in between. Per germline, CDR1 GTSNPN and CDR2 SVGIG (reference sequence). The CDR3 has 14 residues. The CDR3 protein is CAWSVRKNTGELFF. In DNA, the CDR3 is TGTGCCTGGAGTGTACGGAAGAACACCGGGGAGCTGTTTTTT.

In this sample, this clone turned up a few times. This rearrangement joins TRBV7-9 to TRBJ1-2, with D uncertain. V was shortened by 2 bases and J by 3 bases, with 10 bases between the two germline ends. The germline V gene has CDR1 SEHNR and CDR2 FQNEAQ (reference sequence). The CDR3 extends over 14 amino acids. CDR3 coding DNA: TGTGCCAGCAGCTTACATGGGTTGGACTATGGCTACACCTTC. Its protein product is CASSLHGLDYGYTF. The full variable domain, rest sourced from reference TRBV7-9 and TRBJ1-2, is DTGVSQNPRHKITKRGQNVTFRCDPISEHNRLYWYRQTLGQGPEFLTYFQNEAQLEKSRLLSDRFSAERPKGSFSTLEIQRTEQGDSAMYLCASSLHGLDYGYTFGSGTRLTVV.

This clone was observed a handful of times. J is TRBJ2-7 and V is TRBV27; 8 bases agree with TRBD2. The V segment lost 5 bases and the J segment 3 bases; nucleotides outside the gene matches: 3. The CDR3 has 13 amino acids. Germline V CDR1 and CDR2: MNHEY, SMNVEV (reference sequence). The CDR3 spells CASSTGLGYEQYF. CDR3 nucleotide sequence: TGTGCCAGCAGTACGGGACTAGGCTACGAGCAGTACTTC.

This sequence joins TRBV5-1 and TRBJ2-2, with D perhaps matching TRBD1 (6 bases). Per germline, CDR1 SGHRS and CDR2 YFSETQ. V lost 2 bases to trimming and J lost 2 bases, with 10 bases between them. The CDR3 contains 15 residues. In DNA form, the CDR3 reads TGCGCCAGCAGCTTATCAGGGGCAAACACCGGGGAGCTGTTTTTT. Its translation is CASSLSGANTGELFF.

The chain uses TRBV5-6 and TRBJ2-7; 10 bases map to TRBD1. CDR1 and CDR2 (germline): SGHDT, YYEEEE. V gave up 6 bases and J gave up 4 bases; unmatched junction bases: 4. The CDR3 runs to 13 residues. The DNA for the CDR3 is TGTGCCAGCACCGCGGACAGGGGGTACGAGCAGTACTTC. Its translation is CASTADRGYEQYF.

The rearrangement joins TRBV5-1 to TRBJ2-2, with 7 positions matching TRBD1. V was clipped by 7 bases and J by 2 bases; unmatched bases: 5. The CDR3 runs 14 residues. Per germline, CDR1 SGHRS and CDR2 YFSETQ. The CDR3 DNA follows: TGCGCCAGCTCGCGAGGGGGCAACACCGGGGAGCTGTTTTTT. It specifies CASSRGGNTGELFF.

CDR3 nucleotide sequence: TGTGCCAGCAGCCTAGGGACAGCCTCTGGGTCACCCCTCCACTTT. The encoded protein is CASSLGTASGSPLHF. The chain uses TRBV7-3 and TRBJ1-6; 7 bases match TRBD1. The CDR3 covers 15 residues. Losses at the gene ends were 5 bases for V and 10 bases for J; bases not matched to a gene: 11. Germline-derived CDR1 and CDR2 are SGHTA and FQGTGA. Looking up the rest from reference TRBV7-3 and TRBJ1-6 gives the full variable domain: GAGVSQTPSNKVTEKGKYVELRCDPISGHTALYWYRQSLGQGPEFLIYFQGTGAADDSGLPNDRFFAVRPEGSVSTLKIQRTERGDSAVYLCASSLGTASGSPLHFGNGTRLTVT.

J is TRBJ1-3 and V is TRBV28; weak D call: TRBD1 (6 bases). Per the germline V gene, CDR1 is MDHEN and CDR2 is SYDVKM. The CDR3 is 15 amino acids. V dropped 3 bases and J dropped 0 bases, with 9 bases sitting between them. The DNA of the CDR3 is TGTGCCAGCAGTTTTCAGGGGCTCTCTGGAAACACCATATATTTT. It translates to CASSFQGLSGNTIYF.

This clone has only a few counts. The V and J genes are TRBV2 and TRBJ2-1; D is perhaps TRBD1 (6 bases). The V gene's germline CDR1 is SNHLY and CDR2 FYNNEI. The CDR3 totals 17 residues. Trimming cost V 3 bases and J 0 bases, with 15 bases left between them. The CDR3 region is CASSERGGPSSYNEQFF. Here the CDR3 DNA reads TGTGCCAGCAGTGAGCGTGGGGGCCCGTCCTCCTACAATGAGCAGTTCTTC.